The 6 T cell receptor beta chains below come from one sample, sequenced in a study of CD8 T cells in Susac syndrome. Reverse transcription of about 0.45 to 1 ug RNA was performed with random hexamers. One entry per CDR3 protein, called by TCRdb with MiXCR from the immunoSEQ multiplex PCR reads. The sample records approximately 190,000 distinct CDR3 sequences, under 95% being singletons. The material sequenced was CD4+ T cells from PBMCs. These receptors came from a human donor in good health.

This chain uses TRBV4-2 with TRBJ1-3; D is unclear. Germline loops: CDR1 LGHNA, CDR2 YNFKEQ. Trimming removed 0 bases from V and 7 bases from J, with 4 bases in between. CDR3 length equals 12 residues. The CDR3 region has the DNA TGTGCCAGCAGCCAAGATTGGAACACCATATATTTT. It encodes CASSQDWNTIYF.

The gene calls are TRBV20-1 and TRBJ1-6; D perhaps matches TRBD1 (5 bases). The CDR3 consists of 14 residues. Trimming removed 6 bases at V and 5 bases at J, with 14 bases between. Per the germline V gene, CDR1 is DFQATT and CDR2 is SNEGSKA (reference sequence). The DNA of the CDR3 is TGCAGTGCCTACTTGACAGCCGATAATTCACCCCTCCACTTT. Protein sequence: CSAYLTADNSPLHF.

This rearrangement joins TRBV18 to TRBJ2-5, with a weak D call TRBD2 (6 bases). Germline V gives CDR1 KGHSH, CDR2 LQKENI. Trimming took off 0 bases at V and 9 bases at J, with 17 bases between the two ends. The CDR3 loop spans 15 amino acids. DNA of the CDR3: TGTGCCAGCTCACCACCTGGCGGGGAGACAAGAGCCCAGTACTTC. Residues: CASSPPGGETRAQYF.

The chain employs TRBV19 and TRBJ1-1, with TRBD1 identical over 10 bases. The CDR3 spans 13 residues. J was trimmed by 8 bases and V by 6 bases; bases with no gene match: 6. Germline V CDR1 and CDR2: LNHDA, SQIVND (reference sequence). CDR3 sequence reads: CASRRQGATEAFF. The CDR3, as DNA: TGTGCCAGTAGAAGACAGGGGGCAACAGAAGCTTTCTTT. Together with reference TRBV19 and TRBJ1-1, the CDR3 gives the full variable domain: DGGITQSPKYLFRKEGQNVTLSCEQNLNHDAMYWYRQDPGQGLRLIYYSQIVNDFQKGDIAEGYSVSREKKESFPLTVTSAQKNPTAFYLCASRRQGATEAFFGQGTRLTVV.

This clonotype was seen a single time. The chain combines TRBV3-1 with TRBJ1-1; the D gene is possibly TRBD1 (5 bases). The CDR3 sequence is 15 residues long. Germline CDR1 and CDR2: LGHDT and YNNKEL (reference sequence). Trimming removed 3 bases from V and 0 bases from J, with 11 bases in between. Here the CDR3 reads CASSQNRKMNTEAFF. In DNA, the CDR3 is TGTGCCAGCAGCCAGAACAGGAAAATGAACACTGAAGCTTTCTTT.

The V gene is TRBV20-1, the J gene TRBJ2-2, with 10 bases identical to TRBD1. Germline V gene data show CDR1 as DFQATT and CDR2 as SNEGSKA (reference sequence). The CDR3 covers 15 residues. V lost 6 bases and J lost 2; bases outside the gene matches: 6. CDR3 in amino acids: CSADDRGLNTGELFF. For the CDR3, the DNA is TGCAGTGCGGACGACAGGGGGCTAAACACCGGGGAGCTGTTTTTT.